This T cell receptor beta chain was captured in a study of glioma-infiltrating T cells. CDR3 length: 14 residues. CDR1 and CDR2 from the germline V gene are MDHEN and SYDVKM. V was pared by 4 bases and J by 7 bases, with 13 bases between. TCR alpha and beta CDR3 regions were amplified from RNA using iRepertoire nested multiplex PCR. TCRdb analysed the multiplex PCR reads with MiXCR anew, one entry per CDR3 protein. Here the sample spans around 97,000 distinct CDR3 sequences, approximately 28% being singletons. In the case of this clonotype: The conserved phenylalanine or tryptophan is not found at the CDR3 terminus, so this likely reflects a read error.

This TCR derives from a human donor with low-grade glioma or glioblastoma, undergoing nonglioma brain surgery, or in good health (not recorded which). The rearrangement links TRBV28 to TRBJ1-4; no definite D call. Sequencing was performed on glioma tissue, nonneoplastic brain tissue, or PBMCs (not recorded which). Written as DNA, the CDR3 is TGTGCCAGCAGTTCCGACCTACTCTCTGAAAAACTGTTTTCT. As protein: CASSSDLLSEKLFS.